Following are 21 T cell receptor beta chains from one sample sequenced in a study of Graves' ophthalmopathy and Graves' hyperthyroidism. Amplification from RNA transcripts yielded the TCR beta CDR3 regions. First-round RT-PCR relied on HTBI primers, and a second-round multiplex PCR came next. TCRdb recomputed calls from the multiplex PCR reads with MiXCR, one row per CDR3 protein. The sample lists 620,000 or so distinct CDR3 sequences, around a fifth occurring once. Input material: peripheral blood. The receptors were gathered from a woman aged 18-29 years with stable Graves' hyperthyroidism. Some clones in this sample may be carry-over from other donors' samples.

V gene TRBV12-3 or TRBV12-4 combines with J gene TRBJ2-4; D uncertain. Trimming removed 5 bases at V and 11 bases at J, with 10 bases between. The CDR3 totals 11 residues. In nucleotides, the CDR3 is TGTGCCAGCAGTGGGATTCGGGTTCAGTACTTC. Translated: CASSGIRVQYF.

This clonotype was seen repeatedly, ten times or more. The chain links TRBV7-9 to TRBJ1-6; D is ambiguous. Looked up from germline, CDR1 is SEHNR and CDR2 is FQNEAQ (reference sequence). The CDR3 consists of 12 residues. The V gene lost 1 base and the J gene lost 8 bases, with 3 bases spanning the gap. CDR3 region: CASSLVDSPLHF. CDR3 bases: TGTGCCAGCAGCTTAGTCGATTCACCCCTCCACTTT.

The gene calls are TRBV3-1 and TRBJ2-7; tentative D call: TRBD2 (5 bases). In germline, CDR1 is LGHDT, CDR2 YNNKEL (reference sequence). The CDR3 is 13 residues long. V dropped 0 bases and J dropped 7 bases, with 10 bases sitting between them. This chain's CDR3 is CASSQDRTGEQYF. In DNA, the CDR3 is TGTGCCAGCAGCCAAGATCGTACGGGGGAGCAGTACTTC.

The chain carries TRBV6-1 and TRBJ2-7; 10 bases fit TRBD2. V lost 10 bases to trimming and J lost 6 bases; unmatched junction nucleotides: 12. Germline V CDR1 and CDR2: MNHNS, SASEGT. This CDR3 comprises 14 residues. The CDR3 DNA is TGTGCCACCCAGGGACTAGCGACGTTTTTCGAGCAGTACTTC. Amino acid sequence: CATQGLATFFEQYF.

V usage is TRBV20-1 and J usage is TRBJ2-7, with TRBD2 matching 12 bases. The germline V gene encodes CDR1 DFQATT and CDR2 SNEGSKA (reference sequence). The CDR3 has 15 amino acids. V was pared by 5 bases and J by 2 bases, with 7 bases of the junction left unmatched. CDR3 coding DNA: TGCAGTGCTTCCCGGACTAGCGGGGCCCCCTACGAGCAGTACTTC. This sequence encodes CSASRTSGAPYEQYF.

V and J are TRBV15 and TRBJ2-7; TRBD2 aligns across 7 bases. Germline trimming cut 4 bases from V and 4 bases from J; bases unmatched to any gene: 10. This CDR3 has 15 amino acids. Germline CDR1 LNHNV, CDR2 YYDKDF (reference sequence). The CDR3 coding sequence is TGTGCCACCAGCACGGAACTGGGAGGGGTTTACGAGCAGTACTTC. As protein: CATSTELGGVYEQYF. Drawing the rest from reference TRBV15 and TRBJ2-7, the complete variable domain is DAMVIQNPRYQVTQFGKPVTLSCSQTLNHNVMYWYQQKSSQAPKLLFHYYDKDFNNEADTPDNFQSRRPNTSFCFLDIRSPGLGDTAMYLCATSTELGGVYEQYFGPGTRLTVT.

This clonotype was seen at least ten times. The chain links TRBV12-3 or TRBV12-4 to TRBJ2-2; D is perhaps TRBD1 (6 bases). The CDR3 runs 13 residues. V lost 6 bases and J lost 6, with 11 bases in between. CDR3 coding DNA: TGTGCCAGCAGATACAGGGTACCCGGGGAGCTGTTTTTT. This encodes CASRYRVPGELFF.

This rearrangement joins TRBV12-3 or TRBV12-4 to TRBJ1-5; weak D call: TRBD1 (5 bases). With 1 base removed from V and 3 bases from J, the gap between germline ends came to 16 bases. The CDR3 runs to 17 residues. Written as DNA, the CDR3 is TGTGCCAGCAGTTTAGGTGATGGGGCAGGCCTCAATCAGCCCCAGCATTTT. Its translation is CASSLGDGAGLNQPQHF.

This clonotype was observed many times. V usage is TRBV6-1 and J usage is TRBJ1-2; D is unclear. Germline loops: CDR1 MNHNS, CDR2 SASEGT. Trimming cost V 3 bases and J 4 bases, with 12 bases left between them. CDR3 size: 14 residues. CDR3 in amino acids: CASSEDAGGYGYTF. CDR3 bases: TGTGCCAGCAGTGAGGACGCGGGAGGCTATGGCTACACCTTC.

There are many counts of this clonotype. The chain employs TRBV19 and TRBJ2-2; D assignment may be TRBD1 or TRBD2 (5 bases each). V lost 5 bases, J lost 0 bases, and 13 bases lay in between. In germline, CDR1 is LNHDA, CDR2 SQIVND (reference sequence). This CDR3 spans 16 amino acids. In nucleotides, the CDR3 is TGTGCCAGTAGTCTCACCGGGGCGACGAACACCGGGGAGCTGTTTTTT. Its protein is CASSLTGATNTGELFF.

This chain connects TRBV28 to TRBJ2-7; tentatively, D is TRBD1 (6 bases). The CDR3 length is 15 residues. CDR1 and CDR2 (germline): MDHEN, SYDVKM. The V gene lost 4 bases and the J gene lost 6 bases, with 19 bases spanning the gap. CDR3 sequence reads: CASSSIDRFPCEQYF. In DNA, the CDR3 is TGTGCCAGCAGTTCTATAGACAGGTTCCCCTGCGAGCAGTACTTC.

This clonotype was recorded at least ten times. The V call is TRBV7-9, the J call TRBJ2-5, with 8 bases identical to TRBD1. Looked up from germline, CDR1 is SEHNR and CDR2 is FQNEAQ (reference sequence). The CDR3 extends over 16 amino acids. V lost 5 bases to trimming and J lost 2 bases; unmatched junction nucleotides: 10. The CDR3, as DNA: TGTGCCAGCAGCCACCGAGGGACAGGTCGACAAGAGACCCAGTACTTC. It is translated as CASSHRGTGRQETQYF.

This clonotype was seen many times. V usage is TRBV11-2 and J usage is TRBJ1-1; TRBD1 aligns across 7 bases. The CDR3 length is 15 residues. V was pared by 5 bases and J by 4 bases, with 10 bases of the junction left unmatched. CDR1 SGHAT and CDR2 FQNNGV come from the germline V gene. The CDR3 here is CASSQTGAEGTEAFF. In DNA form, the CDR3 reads TGTGCCAGCAGCCAAACAGGGGCGGAGGGCACTGAAGCTTTCTTT.

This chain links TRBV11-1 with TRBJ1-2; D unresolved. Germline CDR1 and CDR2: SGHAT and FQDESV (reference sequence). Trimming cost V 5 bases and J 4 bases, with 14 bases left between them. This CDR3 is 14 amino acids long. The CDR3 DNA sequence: TGTGCCAGCAGCCCCCTGGCTCTTACCTATGGCTACACCTTC. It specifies CASSPLALTYGYTF. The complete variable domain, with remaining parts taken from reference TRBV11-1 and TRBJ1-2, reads EAEVAQSPRYKITEKSQAVAFWCDPISGHATLYWYRQILGQGPELLVQFQDESVVDDSQLPKDRFSAERLKGVDSTLKIQPAELGDSAMYLCASSPLALTYGYTFGSGTRLTVV.

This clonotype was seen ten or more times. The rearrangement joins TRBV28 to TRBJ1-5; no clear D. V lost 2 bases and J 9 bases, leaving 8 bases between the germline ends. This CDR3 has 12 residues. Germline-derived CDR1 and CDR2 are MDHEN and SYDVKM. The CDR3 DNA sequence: TGTGCCAGCAGTTTAACGGACCGGCCCCAGCATTTT. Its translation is CASSLTDRPQHF.

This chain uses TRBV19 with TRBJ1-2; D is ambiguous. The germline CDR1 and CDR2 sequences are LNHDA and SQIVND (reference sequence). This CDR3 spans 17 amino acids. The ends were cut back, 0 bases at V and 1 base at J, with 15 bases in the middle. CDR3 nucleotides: TGTGCCAGTAGTATAGATCATCCGGCCGACGTTAACTATGGCTACACCTTC. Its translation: CASSIDHPADVNYGYTF.

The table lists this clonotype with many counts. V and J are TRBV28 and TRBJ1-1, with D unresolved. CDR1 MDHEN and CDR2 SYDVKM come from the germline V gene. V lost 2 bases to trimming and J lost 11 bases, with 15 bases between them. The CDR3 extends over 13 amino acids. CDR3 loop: CASSLGESLSAFF. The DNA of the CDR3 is TGTGCCAGCAGTTTAGGGGAGTCCCTGAGTGCTTTCTTT.

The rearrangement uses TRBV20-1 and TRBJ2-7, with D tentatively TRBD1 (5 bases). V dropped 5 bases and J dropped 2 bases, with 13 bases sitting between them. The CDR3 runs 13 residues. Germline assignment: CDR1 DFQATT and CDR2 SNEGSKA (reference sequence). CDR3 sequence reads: CSARDSSPYEQYF. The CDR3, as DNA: TGCAGTGCTCGTGACAGTTCCCCCTACGAGCAGTACTTC.

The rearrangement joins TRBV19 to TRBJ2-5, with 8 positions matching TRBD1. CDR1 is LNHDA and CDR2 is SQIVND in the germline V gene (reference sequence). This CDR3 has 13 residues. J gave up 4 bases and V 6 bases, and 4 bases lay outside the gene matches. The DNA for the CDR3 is TGTGCCAGTAGGACGACAGGGGCAGAGACCCAGTACTTC. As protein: CASRTTGAETQYF.

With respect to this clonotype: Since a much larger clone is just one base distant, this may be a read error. In nucleotides, the CDR3 is TGTGCCAGCATCTTAGACGGGACAGTAGGCCGCGAGCAGTACTTC. This gives the protein CASILDGTVGREQYF. The chain combines TRBV11-2 with TRBJ2-7; 7 nucleotides align to TRBD1. This CDR3 has 15 amino acids. Germline-derived CDR1 and CDR2 are SGHAT and FQNNGV.

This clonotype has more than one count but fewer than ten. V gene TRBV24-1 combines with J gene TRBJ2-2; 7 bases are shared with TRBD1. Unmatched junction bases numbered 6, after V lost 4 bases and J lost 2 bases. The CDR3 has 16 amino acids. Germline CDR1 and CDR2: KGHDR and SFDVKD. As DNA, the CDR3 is TGTGCCACCAGTGAAAGAACAGGGGCTAACACCGGGGAGCTGTTTTTT. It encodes CATSERTGANTGELFF.